These 8 T cell receptor beta chains share one sample of origin, sequenced in a study of T cells in Graves' hyperthyroidism and ophthalmopathy. The source material, RNA transcripts, was used to amplify TCR beta CDR3 regions. The HTBI primer set was used in a first-round RT-PCR of the TCR CDR3. TCRdb independently ran MiXCR on the multiplex PCR reads; one entry per CDR3 protein. The table records about 380,000 distinct CDR3 sequences, roughly 20% of them present only once. Sequencing was carried out using blood. These receptors were collected from a man between 18 and 35 years old with Graves' ophthalmopathy.

This clonotype was observed at least ten times. This chain connects TRBV20-1 to TRBJ1-5; D gene ambiguous. Trimming left V 0 bases short and J 7 bases short, with 10 bases between. The CDR3 sequence is 13 residues long. Germline CDR1 is DFQATT and CDR2 is SNEGSKA (reference sequence). The CDR3 DNA reads as TGCAGTGCTAGAGATCTAGAGAGCCAGCCCCAGCATTTT. Translating it yields CSARDLESQPQHF.

This chain links TRBV5-1 with TRBJ2-2, with D possibly being TRBD2 (5 bases). The V and J ends lost 3 bases and 5 bases respectively, with 8 bases between them. The CDR3 loop spans 13 amino acids. The germline V gene encodes CDR1 SGHRS and CDR2 YFSETQ. The CDR3 protein is CASSWGDTGELFF. CDR3 in DNA: TGCGCCAGCAGCTGGGGAGATACCGGGGAGCTGTTTTTT.

In its sample, this clonotype was seen a few times. The gene calls are TRBV7-8 and TRBJ2-2; 11 nucleotides line up with TRBD2. The ends lost 5 bases at V and 1 base at J; junction bases unmatched: 3. Germline CDR1 and CDR2: SGHVS and FQNEAQ. This CDR3 comprises 16 residues. DNA for the CDR3: TGTGCCAGCAGCCCCGGACTAGCGGGGAACACCGGGGAGCTGTTTTTT. Protein sequence: CASSPGLAGNTGELFF. Looking up the rest from reference TRBV7-8 and TRBJ2-2 gives the full variable domain: GAGVSQSPRYKVAKRGQDVALRCDPISGHVSLFWYQQALGQGPEFLTYFQNEAQLDKSGLPSDRFFAERPEGSVSTLKIQRTQQEDSAVYLCASSPGLAGNTGELFFGEGSRLTVL.

V is TRBV5-1 and J is TRBJ1-4; a possible D gene is TRBD1 (5 bases). Trimming shortened V by 5 bases and J by 3 bases, and 8 bases separated the two germline ends. CDR3 length equals 13 residues. The germline V gene encodes CDR1 SGHRS and CDR2 YFSETQ. The CDR3 nucleotides read TGCGCCAGCAGTGCGGGGGCTAATGAAAAACTGTTTTTT. As protein: CASSAGANEKLFF.

The rearrangement joins TRBV15 to TRBJ2-1, with D hard to call. The CDR3 is 15 amino acids. Trimming took off 3 bases at V and 0 bases at J, with 9 bases between the two ends. In germline, CDR1 is LNHNV, CDR2 YYDKDF (reference sequence). CDR3 protein: CATSRDVSSYNEQFF. For the CDR3, the DNA is TGTGCCACCAGCAGGGACGTGAGCTCCTACAATGAGCAGTTCTTC. The whole variable domain, remainder taken from reference TRBV15 and TRBJ2-1, is DAMVIQNPRYQVTQFGKPVTLSCSQTLNHNVMYWYQQKSSQAPKLLFHYYDKDFNNEADTPDNFQSRRPNTSFCFLDIRSPGLGDTAMYLCATSRDVSSYNEQFFGPGTRLTVL.

This clonotype was found a few times. The chain is built from TRBV5-4 and TRBJ2-3, with D unresolved. With 0 bases removed from V and 7 bases from J, the gap between germline ends came to 6 bases. The CDR3 is 12 residues long. Germline CDR1 reads SGHNT; CDR2 reads YYREEE (reference sequence). The CDR3 region is CASSLEVNTQYF. CDR3 nucleotide sequence: TGTGCCAGCAGCTTGGAAGTCAATACGCAGTATTTT.

In this sample, this clonotype turned up a few times. The chain recombines TRBV20-1 with TRBJ1-2, with D perhaps matching TRBD1 (5 bases). This CDR3 region has 14 residues. The germline V gene encodes CDR1 DFQATT and CDR2 SNEGSKA (reference sequence). V was trimmed by 0 bases and J by 4 bases, leaving 12 bases between them. The CDR3, as DNA: TGCAGTGCTAGAGATCTTGCAGGGAGCTATGGCTACACCTTC. It encodes CSARDLAGSYGYTF.

Many counts were recorded for this clonotype. The V call is TRBV3-1, the J call TRBJ1-6; tentative D call: TRBD1 (5 bases). V dropped 1 base and J dropped 11 bases, with 15 bases sitting between them. The germline V gene encodes CDR1 LGHDT and CDR2 YNNKEL (reference sequence). This CDR3 is 15 amino acids long. CDR3 bases: TGTGCCAGCAGCCAAGCGTCAGGGAAGTTTCCACCCCTCCACTTT. Protein: CASSQASGKFPPLHF.